The 23 T cell receptor beta chains given below trace back to one sample, sequenced in a study of immune evolution from preneoplasia to lung adenocarcinoma. Clones were read by immunoSEQ multiplex PCR, and TCRdb kept only the in-frame ones, dropping some. The sample holds some 5,000 clones, over 65% seen once. The specimen was FFPE lung adenocarcinoma in situ tissue. The receptors derive from a person in their sixties or seventies with lung adenocarcinoma.

This clone appeared a few times. The chain uses TRBV7-2 and TRBJ1-2; D uncertain. V lost 0 bases to trimming and J lost 0 bases, with 8 bases between them. Germline V gene sequence: CDR1 SGHTA, CDR2 FQGNSA. The CDR3 loop spans 15 amino acids. CDR3 sequence: CASSLAPVANYGYTF. DNA for the CDR3: TGTGCCAGCAGCTTAGCGCCGGTCGCTAACTATGGCTACACCTTC.

The J gene is TRBJ1-3, the V gene TRBV4-1; tentative D call: TRBD1 (6 bases). The CDR3 length is 15 residues. CDR1 and CDR2 (germline): MGHRA, YSYEKL. Trimming left V 0 bases short and J 3 bases short, with 9 bases between. In DNA, the CDR3 is TGCGCCAGCAGCCAAGATACAGGGCTTGGAAACACCATATATTTT. Amino acid sequence: CASSQDTGLGNTIYF.

The rearrangement uses TRBV5-4 and TRBJ1-4; D is ambiguous. Per germline, CDR1 SGHNT and CDR2 YYREEE (reference sequence). V was clipped by 3 bases and J by 12 bases, with 15 bases between them. This CDR3 is built from 13 residues. CDR3 sequence reads: CASSWTPNGELFF. CDR3 bases: TGTGCCAGCAGCTGGACCCCAAACGGGGAACTGTTTTTT.

The V and J genes are TRBV27 and TRBJ2-3; tentatively, D is TRBD1 (6 bases). CDR3 size: 15 residues. The germline V gene encodes CDR1 MNHEY and CDR2 SMNVEV (reference sequence). The V gene lost 4 bases and the J gene lost 0 bases, with 11 bases spanning the gap. CDR3: CASSSPGASTDTQYF. CDR3 in DNA: TGTGCCAGCAGTTCCCCAGGGGCAAGCACAGATACGCAGTATTTT.

The rearrangement joins TRBV5-1 to TRBJ1-1, with 7 nucleotides matching TRBD1. Unmatched junction bases numbered 7, after V lost 5 bases and J lost 12 bases. Germline V gene data show CDR1 as SGHRS and CDR2 as YFSETQ. CDR3 size: 11 residues. This chain's CDR3 is CASSQTGRSFF. The CDR3 DNA sequence: TGCGCCAGCAGTCAGACAGGGAGATCTTTCTTT.

The chain uses TRBV9 and TRBJ2-7; possibly TRBD1 for D (6 bases). Germline CDR1 and CDR2: SGDLS and YYNGEE. Trimming took 3 bases from V and 2 from J, leaving 15 bases between them. This CDR3 has 15 residues. The CDR3 nucleotides are TGTGCCAGCAGCGCCGGGGTGGGGGCCCCCTACGAGCAGTACTTC. This sequence encodes CASSAGVGAPYEQYF.

The chain carries TRBV4-3 and TRBJ2-1; 7 bases align to TRBD2. In germline, CDR1 is LGHNA, CDR2 YSLEER. V lost 0 bases to trimming and J lost 4 bases; unmatched junction nucleotides: 9. The CDR3 extends over 17 amino acids. CDR3 coding DNA: TGCGCCAGCAGCCAAGATTTGCCGCGGGGGAATTACAATGAGCAGTTCTTC. It encodes CASSQDLPRGNYNEQFF.

The chain uses TRBV28 and TRBJ1-4; maybe TRBD1 (5 bases). The CDR3 totals 16 residues. Germline values: CDR1 MDHEN, CDR2 SYDVKM. Deletions cut 5 bases from V and 5 bases from J, with 18 bases between. The CDR3 coding sequence is TGTGCCAGCAGTGGGTATGCAGGGTATCCAAATGAAAAACTGTTTTTT. It yields the protein CASSGYAGYPNEKLFF. Full variable domain (remainder filled in from reference TRBV28 and TRBJ1-4): DVKVTQSSRYLVKRTGEKVFLECVQDMDHENMFWYRQDPGLGLRLIYFSYDVKMKEKGDIPEGYSVSREKKERFSLILESASTNQTSMYLCASSGYAGYPNEKLFFGSGTQLSVL.

J is TRBJ1-2 and V is TRBV30, with 8 bases aligning to TRBD1. The CDR3 has 14 amino acids. V gave up 5 bases and J gave up 2 bases; unmatched junction bases: 7. The germline gives CDR1 GTSNPN, CDR2 SVGIG (reference sequence). CDR3 protein: CAWLEGTGNYGYTF. The CDR3 DNA reads as TGTGCCTGGCTGGAGGGGACAGGAAACTATGGCTACACCTTC.

The chain links TRBV10-2 to TRBJ1-2; D possibly corresponds to TRBD1 (6 bases). The V end lost 4 bases, the J end lost 2 bases, and 11 bases lay between the germline ends. The CDR3 length is 14 residues. The germline gives CDR1 WSHSY, CDR2 SAAADI. CDR3 amino acids: CASSGGGANYGYTF. CDR3 coding DNA: TGCGCCAGCAGTGGTGGGGGCGCGAACTATGGCTACACCTTC.

The chain carries TRBV9 and TRBJ2-1, with 9 nucleotides matching TRBD2. This CDR3 contains 16 residues. Germline V gene data show CDR1 as SGDLS and CDR2 as YYNGEE. V dropped 0 bases and J dropped 7; count of bases not matched to a gene: 8. The CDR3 sequence: CASSVGASGGSNEQFF. CDR3 DNA sequence: TGTGCCAGCAGCGTAGGGGCCAGCGGGGGGTCAAATGAGCAGTTCTTC.

The V gene is TRBV7-8, the J gene TRBJ1-1; D is perhaps TRBD1 (5 bases). The V and J ends lost 5 bases and 2 bases respectively, with 21 bases between them. This CDR3 comprises 17 residues. The V gene's germline CDR1 is SGHVS and CDR2 FQNEAQ. The DNA for the CDR3 is TGTGCCAGCAGCCTCTTTGTAGGGGTAGGGGAAAACACTGAAGCTTTCTTT. The encoded protein is CASSLFVGVGENTEAFF.

The chain uses TRBV6-6 and TRBJ2-7; 11 bases map to TRBD1. This CDR3 has 14 residues. The J segment lost 3 bases and the V segment lost 5 bases, leaving 3 bases of the junction unmatched. Germline-derived CDR1 and CDR2 are MNHNY and SVGAGI (reference sequence). CDR3 in DNA: TGTGCCAGCAGTACGGGACAGGGGGGCTACGAGCAGTACTTC. It yields the protein CASSTGQGGYEQYF.

V and J are TRBV10-3 and TRBJ1-2; D is possibly TRBD1 (6 bases). The germline CDR1 and CDR2 sequences are ENHRY and SYGVKD. CDR3 length equals 14 residues. Deletions cut 6 bases from V and 0 bases from J, with 11 bases between. The CDR3 sequence: CAISPQGSNYGYTF. The CDR3, as DNA: TGTGCCATCAGCCCACAGGGTTCTAACTATGGCTACACCTTC.

The J gene is TRBJ2-3, the V gene TRBV5-1; 8 bases match TRBD2. V shed 4 bases and J 5 bases; nucleotides not matched to a gene: 9. Per germline, CDR1 SGHRS and CDR2 YFSETQ. The CDR3 runs to 15 residues. Here the CDR3 reads CASSPSDSGVDTQYF. The CDR3, as DNA: TGCGCCAGCAGCCCCTCCGATAGCGGGGTAGATACGCAGTATTTT.

This clone has a handful of counts. The rearrangement links TRBV6-5 to TRBJ1-6; perhaps TRBD1 as D (6 bases). This CDR3 is built from 15 residues. CDR1 and CDR2 (germline): MNHEY, SVGAGI. The V and J ends lost 5 bases and 5 bases respectively, with 13 bases between them. CDR3 nucleotide sequence: TGTGCCAGCAGTCGTACTAGGGGGAATAATTCACCCCTCCACTTT. Translating gives CASSRTRGNNSPLHF.

The genes are TRBV4-3 and TRBJ1-1, with D tentatively TRBD1 (6 bases). Germline loops: CDR1 LGHNA, CDR2 YSLEER. The ends were cut back, 5 bases at V and 2 bases at J, with 12 bases in the middle. The CDR3 length is 14 residues. The CDR3 sequence: CASSEAGANTEAFF. The CDR3 bases are TGCGCCAGCAGCGAAGCAGGGGCTAACACTGAAGCTTTCTTT.

The chain is built from TRBV7-2 and TRBJ2-1; either TRBD1 or TRBD2 may fit D (5 bases each). Germline-derived CDR1 and CDR2 are SGHTA and FQGNSA. Trimming removed 5 bases from V and 11 bases from J, with 10 bases in between. This CDR3 has 11 amino acids. The CDR3 loop reads CASSPGAQQFF. CDR3 DNA: TGTGCCAGCAGCCCCGGGGCACAGCAGTTCTTC.

The rearrangement joins TRBV2 to TRBJ2-5; no clear D. The V and J ends lost 4 bases and 10 bases respectively, with 10 bases between them. Per germline, CDR1 SNHLY and CDR2 FYNNEI. The CDR3 is made up of 11 amino acids. In DNA, the CDR3 is TGTGCCAGCAGTGTAACGTGGGACCAGTACTTC. This codes for CASSVTWDQYF.

This clone was counted a single time. The rearrangement joins TRBV10-1 to TRBJ2-3; D gene unclear. Trimming removed 0 bases from V and 0 bases from J, with 4 bases in between. The CDR3 loop spans 14 amino acids. CDR1 is WNHNN and CDR2 is SYGVQD in the germline V gene (reference sequence). This chain's CDR3 is CASSESTSTDTQYF. The CDR3 region has the DNA TGCGCCAGCAGTGAGTCGACTAGCACAGATACGCAGTATTTT.

In DNA, the CDR3 is TGTGCCAGCAGTTTTAGCGGGGGCCAAGAGACCCAGTACTTC. Translated: CASSFSGGQETQYF. The chain has TRBV6-5 and TRBJ2-5; 9 bases align to TRBD2. The CDR3 covers 14 residues. The germline V gene encodes CDR1 MNHEY and CDR2 SVGAGI. With 4 bases clipped from V and 1 base from J, the junction kept 1 base outside the gene matches.

The chain recombines TRBV7-9 with TRBJ1-6, with D uncertain. V was pared by 5 bases and J by 4 bases, with 15 bases between. The CDR3 has 16 amino acids. Germline V gene sequence: CDR1 SEHNR, CDR2 FQNEAQ (reference sequence). In nucleotides, the CDR3 is TGTGCCAGCAGCGCGCACGCGGCCGGGTATAATTCACCCCTCCACTTT. Translated: CASSAHAAGYNSPLHF.

This sequence joins TRBV2 and TRBJ2-3; 8 positions match TRBD1. V shed 6 bases and J 5 bases; nucleotides not matched to a gene: 7. Per germline, CDR1 SNHLY and CDR2 FYNNEI. The CDR3 contains 14 residues. The CDR3 loop is CASSRTQGVDTQYF. As DNA, the CDR3 is TGTGCCAGCAGCCGAACACAGGGGGTAGATACGCAGTATTTT.